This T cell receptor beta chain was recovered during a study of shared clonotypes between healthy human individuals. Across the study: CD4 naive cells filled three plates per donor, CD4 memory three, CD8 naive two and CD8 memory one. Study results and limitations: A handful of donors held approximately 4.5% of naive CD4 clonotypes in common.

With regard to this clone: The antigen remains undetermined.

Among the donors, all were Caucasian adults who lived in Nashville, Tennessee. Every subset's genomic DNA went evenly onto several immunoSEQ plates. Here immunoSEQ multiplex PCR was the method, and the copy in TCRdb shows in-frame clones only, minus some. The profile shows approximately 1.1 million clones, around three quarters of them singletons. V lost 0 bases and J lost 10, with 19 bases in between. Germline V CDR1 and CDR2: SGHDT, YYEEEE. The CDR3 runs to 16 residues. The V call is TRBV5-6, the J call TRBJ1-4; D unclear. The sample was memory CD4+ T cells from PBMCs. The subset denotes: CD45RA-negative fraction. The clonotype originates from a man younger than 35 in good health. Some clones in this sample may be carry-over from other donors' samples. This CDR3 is CASSLGPRRSYGKLFF. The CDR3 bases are TGTGCCAGCAGCTTGGGACCCCGCAGGTCGTACGGAAAACTGTTTTTT.